This T cell receptor beta chain came from a study of blood T cell repertoires in COVID-19. At the level of the study: COVID-19 samples collected from the United States, Italy and Spain covered acute and convalescent phases. Nucleic acid was either cDNA or gDNA, and it came from T cells, B-cell-depleted T cells, or PBMCs.

The V gene's germline CDR1 is SEHNR and CDR2 FQNEAQ (reference sequence). CDR3 length equals 15 residues. Trimming pared 0 bases from V and 3 bases from J, leaving 11 bases between. This clone appeared once. As handled by the study authors: For nucleated cells, counts were estimated from reference gene primer amplification. Measured with immunoSEQ multiplex PCR; TCRdb has only the in-frame clones, and not every one. The V and J calls and clone size were taken over from that table, and D and trimming were inferred from the DNA. The sample includes about 180,000 clones, 65% to 90% of them seen just once.

The rearrangement uses TRBV7-9 and TRBJ1-2; weak D call: TRBD1 (6 bases). What was sequenced was peripheral blood. The receptor comes from a man aged 50 or older with active or convalescent COVID-19. As DNA, the CDR3 is TGTGCCAGCAGCTTAGCGGGTTCAGGGGACTATGGCTACACCTTC. As protein: CASSLAGSGDYGYTF.